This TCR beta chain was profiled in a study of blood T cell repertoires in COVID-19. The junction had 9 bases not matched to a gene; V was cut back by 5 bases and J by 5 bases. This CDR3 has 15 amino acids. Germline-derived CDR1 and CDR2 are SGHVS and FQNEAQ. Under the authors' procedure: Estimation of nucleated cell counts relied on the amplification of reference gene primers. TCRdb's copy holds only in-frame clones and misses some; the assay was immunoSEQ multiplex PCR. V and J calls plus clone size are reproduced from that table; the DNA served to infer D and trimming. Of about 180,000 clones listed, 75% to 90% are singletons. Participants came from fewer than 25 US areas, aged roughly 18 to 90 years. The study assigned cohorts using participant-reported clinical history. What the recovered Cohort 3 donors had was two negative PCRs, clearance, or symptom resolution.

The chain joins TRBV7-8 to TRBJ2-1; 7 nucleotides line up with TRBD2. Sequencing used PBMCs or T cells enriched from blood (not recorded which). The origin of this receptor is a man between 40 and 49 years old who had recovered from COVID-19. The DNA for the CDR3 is TGTGCCAGCAGCGCGGGGGTAGGTTATAACAATGAGCAGTTCTTC. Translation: CASSAGVGYNNEQFF.